Below are 14 T cell receptor beta chains sequenced from a single sample in a study of T and B cells in COVID-19 patients. Multiplex PCR with BIOMED2 TRB-A/B primer pools amplified TRB rearrangements. TCRdb re-analysed the multiplex PCR reads in MiXCR, keeping a single row per CDR3 protein. The repertoire includes about 15,000 distinct CDR3 sequences, roughly 31% of them detected once, and roughly 1.2% sits in the top ten. From blood, roughly 220-550 ng of genomic DNA served as TRB template. The material sequenced was blood. These receptors came from a human donor who had recovered from COVID-19.

This clonotype is categorized as medium-sized (0.01 to 0.1%). V gene TRBV29-1 combines with J gene TRBJ2-1, with D possibly TRBD2 on 5 matching bases. CDR1 and CDR2 from the germline V gene are SQVTM and ANQGSEA. V was clipped by 3 bases and J by 8 bases, with 11 bases between them. The CDR3 extends over 12 amino acids. CDR3 coding DNA: TGCAGCGTTGACGGGGTGGGTGATGAGCAGTTCTTC. This encodes CSVDGVGDEQFF.

This clonotype was observed a handful of times. The rearrangement links TRBV5-6 to TRBJ2-3, with 10 bases that match TRBD2. This CDR3 spans 17 amino acids. CDR1 and CDR2 from the germline V gene are SGHDT and YYEEEE. The V gene end was trimmed by 4 bases and the J gene end by 1 base; junction bases not matched to a gene: 9. In nucleotides, the CDR3 is TGTGCCAGCAGCCCACCGGGGCTAGCGGGGGGCACAGATACGCAGTATTTT. It translates to CASSPPGLAGGTDTQYF.

This clonotype turned up a few times. This chain uses TRBV24-1 with TRBJ1-1; 10 bases are a match to TRBD1. CDR1 is KGHDR, CDR2 SFDVKD, per germline. CDR3 length: 13 residues. J gave up 4 bases and V 7 bases, and 2 bases lay outside the gene matches. The CDR3 reads CATRGDRGTEAFF. As DNA, the CDR3 is TGTGCCACCAGAGGGGACAGGGGCACTGAAGCTTTCTTT.

The chain is built from TRBV7-2 and TRBJ2-1; tentative D call: TRBD2 (6 bases). The CDR3 spans 16 residues. V gave up 8 bases and J gave up 1 base, with 18 bases separating them. Germline V gene lookup returns CDR1 SGHTA and CDR2 FQGNSA. The CDR3 DNA is TGTGCCAGCGGGGGGTCCCCTACCGGATCCTACAATGAGCAGTTCTTC. Its protein product is CASGGSPTGSYNEQFF.

This clonotype is medium-sized within its sample. This chain links TRBV19 with TRBJ1-6; D remains unclear. Trimming took off 4 bases at V and 5 bases at J, with 12 bases between the two ends. The CDR3 has 15 residues. CDR1 and CDR2 from the germline V gene are LNHDA and SQIVND (reference sequence). Here the CDR3 reads CASSRGRTDNSPLHF. Written as DNA, the CDR3 is TGTGCCAGTAGTAGAGGGCGGACGGATAATTCACCCCTCCACTTT.

The CDR3 DNA reads TGTGCCTGGTCTAGCGGGGGTTCCTACAATGAGCAGTTCTTC. It encodes CAWSSGGSYNEQFF. V gene TRBV30 combines with J gene TRBJ2-1, with TRBD2 matching over 10 bases. The CDR3 runs to 14 residues. Germline assignment: CDR1 GTSNPN and CDR2 SVGIG (reference sequence). The junction had 2 bases not matched to a gene; V was cut back by 5 bases and J by 1 base.

Here the CDR3 DNA reads TGTGCCAGCAGTTCCCTCGGGACGTCGAACACTGAAGCTTTCTTT. This translates into CASSSLGTSNTEAFF. The rearrangement joins TRBV6-5 to TRBJ1-1, with a possible D match to TRBD1 (5 bases). V shed 4 bases and J shed 1 base, with 13 bases lying between them. Germline loops: CDR1 MNHEY, CDR2 SVGAGI. The CDR3 extends over 15 amino acids.

With respect to this clonotype: A junction end diverges from the germline sequence, so it may reflect a read error. The chain links TRBV6-1 to TRBJ1-2; 7 bases align to TRBD1. From germline, CDR1 is MNHNS and CDR2 SASEGT. The CDR3 has 16 amino acids. CDR3 loop: CAISDLGQALVGGYTF. CDR3 bases: TGTGCCATCAGTGACCTCGGACAGGCTTTAGTCGGGGGCTACACCTTC.

This clonotype has just one count. The chain recombines TRBV27 with TRBJ1-1; no clear D gene. The CDR3 extends over 16 amino acids. Germline V gene lookup returns CDR1 MNHEY and CDR2 SMNVEV (reference sequence). V was trimmed by 5 bases and J by 1 base, leaving 17 bases between them. CDR3 sequence: CASSPYSVRANTEAFF. In DNA form, the CDR3 reads TGTGCCAGCAGTCCCTACTCTGTTAGGGCGAACACTGAAGCTTTCTTT.

The chain recombines TRBV5-1 with TRBJ2-7; the D is unclear. The ends were cut back, 4 bases at V and 3 bases at J, with 8 bases in the middle. Germline assignment: CDR1 SGHRS and CDR2 YFSETQ. The CDR3 is 12 residues long. The DNA of the CDR3 is TGCGCCAGCAGCCCCTACAGCTACGAGCAGTACTTC. Amino acids: CASSPYSYEQYF. The full variable domain, rest sourced from reference TRBV5-1 and TRBJ2-7, is KAGVTQTPRYLIKTRGQQVTLSCSPISGHRSVSWYQQTPGQGLQFLFEYFSETQRNKGNFPGRFSGRQFSNSRSEMNVSTLELGDSALYLCASSPYSYEQYFGPGTRLTVT.

The chain combines TRBV5-6 with TRBJ1-6, with 7 bases lining up with TRBD1. The germline V gene encodes CDR1 SGHDT and CDR2 YYEEEE. The V and J ends lost 3 bases and 6 bases, in that order; junction bases with no gene match: 18. This CDR3 has 19 residues. Here the CDR3 reads CASSYGAFRGRPINSPLHF. The DNA for the CDR3 is TGTGCCAGCAGCTACGGTGCATTCAGGGGGAGGCCGATTAATTCACCCCTCCACTTT.

This clonotype was counted between two and nine times. V is TRBV18 and J is TRBJ2-2; 9 nucleotides line up with TRBD1. Per germline, CDR1 KGHSH and CDR2 LQKENI. Trimming at V came to 2 bases and at J to 7 bases, leaving 8 bases not matched to a gene. The CDR3 is made up of 16 amino acids. CDR3 bases: TGTGCCAGCTCACCAGACTTCGGACAGGGGATCGGGGAGCTGTTTTTT. The encoded protein is CASSPDFGQGIGELFF.

This clonotype was detected only a few times. The chain has TRBV12-3 or TRBV12-4 and TRBJ1-2; perhaps TRBD1 as D (5 bases). V was pared by 5 bases and J by 0 bases, with 10 bases between. The CDR3 is 14 residues long. The CDR3 nucleotides read TGTGCCAGCAGTCAGGGCGACCCTAACTATGGCTACACCTTC. Amino acids: CASSQGDPNYGYTF.

Comments on this clonotype: One end of the junction does not line up with germline, which may come from a read error. The J gene is TRBJ2-7, the V gene TRBV5-6; no clear D. The CDR3 sequence is 11 residues long. CDR1 is SGHDT and CDR2 is YYEEEE in the germline V gene. CDR3 nucleotides: TGTGCCAACAGCTTCGTTGGGGAGCAGTACTTC. Translating it yields CANSFVGEQYF.